This TCR beta chain is from a study of regulatory and conventional T cells in RAG deficiency. V lost 4 bases and J lost 4; bases outside the gene matches: 12. The CDR3 totals 17 residues. Germline CDR1 SGHRS, CDR2 YFSETQ. Sequencing used immunoSEQ multiplex PCR; TCRdb keeps in-frame clones, though not all of them. The table shows 10,000 or so clones, with roughly 95% occurring only once. Regulatory T cells were sorted from blood as CD4+ CD25-high CD127-low cells. This sample also appeared in a second study, on regulatory T cells. That publication notes: The PCR used 52 TRBV and 13 TRBJ primers.

The receptor was isolated from a human donor in good health. The chain recombines TRBV5-1 with TRBJ1-1; 11 nucleotides agree with TRBD1. The sample comprised CD127- CD25+ CD4+ Tregs sorted from blood. CDR3: CASSTGQGAWFATEAFF. The CDR3 DNA reads as TGCGCCAGCAGCACCGGACAGGGGGCGTGGTTTGCCACTGAAGCTTTCTTT.